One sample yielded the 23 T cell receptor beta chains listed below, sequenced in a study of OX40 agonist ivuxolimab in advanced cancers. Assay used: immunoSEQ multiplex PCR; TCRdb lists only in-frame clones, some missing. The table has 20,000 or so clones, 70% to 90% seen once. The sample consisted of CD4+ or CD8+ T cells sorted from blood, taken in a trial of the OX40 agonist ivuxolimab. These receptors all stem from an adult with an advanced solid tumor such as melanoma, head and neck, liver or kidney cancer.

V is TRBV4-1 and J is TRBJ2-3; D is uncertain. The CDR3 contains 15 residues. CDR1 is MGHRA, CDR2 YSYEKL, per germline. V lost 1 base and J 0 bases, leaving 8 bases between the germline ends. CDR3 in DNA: TGCGCCAGCAGCCAAGTCGTATCTAGCACAGATACGCAGTATTTT. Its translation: CASSQVVSSTDTQYF.

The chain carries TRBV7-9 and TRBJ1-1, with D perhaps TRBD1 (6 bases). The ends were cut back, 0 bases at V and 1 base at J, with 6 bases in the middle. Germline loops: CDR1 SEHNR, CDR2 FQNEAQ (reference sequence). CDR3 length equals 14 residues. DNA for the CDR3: TGTGCCAGCAGCTTAGCGACAGGGAACACTGAAGCTTTCTTT. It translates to CASSLATGNTEAFF.

The CDR3 DNA reads as TGTGCCAGCAGCTTACCCCTAGCGGTTACCTCCTACAATGAGCAGTTCTTC. As protein: CASSLPLAVTSYNEQFF. The chain has TRBV7-2 and TRBJ2-1, with 7 bases lining up with TRBD2. Germline-derived CDR1 and CDR2 are SGHTA and FQGNSA. This CDR3 has 17 residues. V dropped 2 bases and J dropped 0; count of bases not matched to a gene: 7.

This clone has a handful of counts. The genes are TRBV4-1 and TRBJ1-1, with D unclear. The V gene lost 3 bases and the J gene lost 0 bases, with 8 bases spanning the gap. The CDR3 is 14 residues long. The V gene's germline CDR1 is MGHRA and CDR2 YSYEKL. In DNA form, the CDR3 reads TGCGCCAGCAGCCACCCACAGATGAACACTGAAGCTTTCTTT. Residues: CASSHPQMNTEAFF.

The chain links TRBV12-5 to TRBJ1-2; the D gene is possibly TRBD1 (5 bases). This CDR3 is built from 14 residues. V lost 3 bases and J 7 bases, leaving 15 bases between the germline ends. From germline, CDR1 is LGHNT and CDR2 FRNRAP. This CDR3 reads CASGFGGEGFGYTF. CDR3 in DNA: TGTGCTAGTGGTTTCGGGGGGGAAGGCTTTGGCTACACCTTC.

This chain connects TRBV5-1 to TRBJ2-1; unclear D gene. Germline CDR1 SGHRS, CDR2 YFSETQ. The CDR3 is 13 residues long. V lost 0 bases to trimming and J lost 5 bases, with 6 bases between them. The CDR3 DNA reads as TGCGCCAGCAGCTTGGACGCAGACAATGAGCAGTTCTTC. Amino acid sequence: CASSLDADNEQFF.

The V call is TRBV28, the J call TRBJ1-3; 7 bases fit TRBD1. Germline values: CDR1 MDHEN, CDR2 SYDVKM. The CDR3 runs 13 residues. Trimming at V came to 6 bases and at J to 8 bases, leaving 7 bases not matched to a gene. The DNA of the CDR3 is TGTGCCAGCAGACGCCTAACAGGGGACACCATATATTTT. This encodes CASRRLTGDTIYF.

The CDR3 DNA sequence: TGTGCCAGCAGCTTTGATAGCGGCCCACAGACCCAGTACTTC. Amino acid sequence: CASSFDSGPQTQYF. This chain joins TRBV5-6 and TRBJ2-5; possible D gene TRBD2, 6 bases. From germline, CDR1 is SGHDT and CDR2 YYEEEE. V was trimmed by 2 bases and J by 6 bases, leaving 14 bases between them. The CDR3 loop spans 14 amino acids.

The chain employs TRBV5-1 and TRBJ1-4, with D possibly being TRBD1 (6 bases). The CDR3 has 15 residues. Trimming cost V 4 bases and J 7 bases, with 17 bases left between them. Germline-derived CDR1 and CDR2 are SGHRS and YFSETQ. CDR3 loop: CASSVQGNRGEKLFF. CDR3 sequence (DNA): TGCGCCAGCAGCGTCCAGGGGAATCGGGGTGAAAAACTGTTTTTT.

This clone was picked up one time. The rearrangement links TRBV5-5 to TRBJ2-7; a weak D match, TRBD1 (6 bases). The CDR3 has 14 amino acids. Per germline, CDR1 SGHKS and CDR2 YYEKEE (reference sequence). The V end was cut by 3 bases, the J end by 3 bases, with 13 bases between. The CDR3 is CASSSQGKIYEQYF. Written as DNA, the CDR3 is TGTGCCAGCAGCTCTCAGGGGAAGATCTACGAGCAGTACTTC.

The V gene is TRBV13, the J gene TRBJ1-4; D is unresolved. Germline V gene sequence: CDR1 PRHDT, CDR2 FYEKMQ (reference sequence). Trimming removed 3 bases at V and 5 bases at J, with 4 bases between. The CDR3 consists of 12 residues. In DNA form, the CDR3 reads TGTGCCAGCAGCTTGGAGAATGAAAAACTGTTTTTT. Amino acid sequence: CASSLENEKLFF.

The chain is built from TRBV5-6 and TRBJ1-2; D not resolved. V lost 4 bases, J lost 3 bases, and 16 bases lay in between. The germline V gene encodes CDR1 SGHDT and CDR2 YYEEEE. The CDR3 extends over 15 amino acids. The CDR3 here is CASSDLAGTYYGYTF. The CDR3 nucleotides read TGTGCCAGCAGCGACCTGGCGGGAACATACTATGGCTACACCTTC.

The CDR3 region has the DNA TGTGCCAGCAGCTTGTTGGACAGCGACCCTACTTTCGAGCAGTACTTC. Its protein product is CASSLLDSDPTFEQYF. The V call is TRBV7-8, the J call TRBJ2-7; tentative D call: TRBD1 (6 bases). V lost 3 bases, J lost 6 bases, and 21 bases lay in between. Per germline, CDR1 SGHVS and CDR2 FQNEAQ. The CDR3 is 16 amino acids.

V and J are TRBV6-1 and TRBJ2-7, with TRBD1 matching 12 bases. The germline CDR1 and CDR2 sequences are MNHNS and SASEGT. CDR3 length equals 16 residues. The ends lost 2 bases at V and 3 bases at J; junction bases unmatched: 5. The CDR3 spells CASSERGQGAVYEQYF. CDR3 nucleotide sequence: TGTGCCAGCAGTGAACGGGGACAGGGGGCGGTCTACGAGCAGTACTTC.

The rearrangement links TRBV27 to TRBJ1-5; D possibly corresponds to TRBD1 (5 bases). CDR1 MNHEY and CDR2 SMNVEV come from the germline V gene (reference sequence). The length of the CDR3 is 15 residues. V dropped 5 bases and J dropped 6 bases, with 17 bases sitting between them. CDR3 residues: CASSLIGGYGQPQHF. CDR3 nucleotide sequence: TGTGCCAGCAGTCTTATCGGGGGGTATGGTCAGCCCCAGCATTTT.

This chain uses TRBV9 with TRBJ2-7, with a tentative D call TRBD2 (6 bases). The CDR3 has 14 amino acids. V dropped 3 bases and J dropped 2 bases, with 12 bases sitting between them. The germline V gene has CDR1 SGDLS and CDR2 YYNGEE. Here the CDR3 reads CASSAGGGPYEQYF. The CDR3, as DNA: TGTGCCAGCAGCGCCGGGGGAGGTCCCTACGAGCAGTACTTC.

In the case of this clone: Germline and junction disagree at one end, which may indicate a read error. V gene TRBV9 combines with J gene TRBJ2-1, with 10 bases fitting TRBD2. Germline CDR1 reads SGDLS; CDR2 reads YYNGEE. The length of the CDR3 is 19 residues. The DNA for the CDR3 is TGTGCCAGCAGCGTAGCTATTGGAGCGGGGGGGCTTACTTACAGTGAGCAGTTCTTC. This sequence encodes CASSVAIGAGGLTYSEQFF.

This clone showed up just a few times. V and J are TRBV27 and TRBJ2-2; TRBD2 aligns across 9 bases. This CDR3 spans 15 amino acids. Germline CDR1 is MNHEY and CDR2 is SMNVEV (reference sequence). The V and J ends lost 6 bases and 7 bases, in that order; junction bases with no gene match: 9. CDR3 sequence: CASSRPGLAFGELFF. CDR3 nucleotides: TGTGCCAGCAGCCGACCGGGACTAGCTTTCGGGGAGCTGTTTTTT.

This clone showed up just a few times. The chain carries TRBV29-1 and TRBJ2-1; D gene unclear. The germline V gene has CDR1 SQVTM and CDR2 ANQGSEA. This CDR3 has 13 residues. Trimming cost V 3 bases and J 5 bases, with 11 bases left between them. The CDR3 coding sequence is TGCAGCGTTGATCCATTGGGCCACAATGAGCAGTTCTTC. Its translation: CSVDPLGHNEQFF.

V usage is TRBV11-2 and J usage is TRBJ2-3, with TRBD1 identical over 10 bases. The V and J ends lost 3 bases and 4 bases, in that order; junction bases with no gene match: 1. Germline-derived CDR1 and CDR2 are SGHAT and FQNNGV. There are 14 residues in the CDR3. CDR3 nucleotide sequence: TGTGCCAGCAGCTTGGGGACAGGGGCAGATACGCAGTATTTT. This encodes CASSLGTGADTQYF.

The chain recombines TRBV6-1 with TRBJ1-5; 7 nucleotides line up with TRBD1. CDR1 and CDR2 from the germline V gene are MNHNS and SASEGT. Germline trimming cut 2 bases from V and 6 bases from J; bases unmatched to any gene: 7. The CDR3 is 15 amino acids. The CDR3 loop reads CASSEFPGGSQPQHF. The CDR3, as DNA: TGTGCCAGCAGTGAATTCCCAGGGGGGAGTCAGCCCCAGCATTTT.

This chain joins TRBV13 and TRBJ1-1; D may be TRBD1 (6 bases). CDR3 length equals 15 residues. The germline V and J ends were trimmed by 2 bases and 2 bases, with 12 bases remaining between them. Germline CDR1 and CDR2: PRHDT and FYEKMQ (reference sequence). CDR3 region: CASSLRGLINTEAFF. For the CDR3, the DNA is TGTGCCAGCAGCTTACGGGGGCTAATAAACACTGAAGCTTTCTTT.

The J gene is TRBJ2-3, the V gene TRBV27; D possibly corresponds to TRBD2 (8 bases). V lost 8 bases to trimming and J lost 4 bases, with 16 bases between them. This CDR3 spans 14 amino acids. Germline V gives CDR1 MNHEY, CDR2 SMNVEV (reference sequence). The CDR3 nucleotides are TGTGCCAGCCAGGGGGGACTAGGGGCAGATACGCAGTATTTT. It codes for CASQGGLGADTQYF.